A selection of T cell receptor beta chains follows, all from one sample in a study of blood T cell repertoires in COVID-19. Profiled with immunoSEQ multiplex PCR; TCRdb holds only in-frame clones, not every one. The sample lists hundreds of thousands of clones, 85% to 90% occurring once. The sample taken for sequencing was PBMCs or T cells enriched from blood (not recorded which). The source of these receptors is a woman aged 45-65 years with acute COVID-19. Each CDR3 is given with its conserved first and last residue. Each record gives: V gene, J gene, CDR3 protein.

>TRBV7-9|TRBJ2-3
CASSSRQSTDTQYF
>TRBV5-8|TRBJ1-2
CASNRFGRERRGYTF
>TRBV6-6|TRBJ1-1
CASSGTGQGGNTEAFF
>TRBV4-2|TRBJ1-2
CASSQEIPGTGVRYGYTF
>TRBV19|TRBJ2-1
CASSPPLRSYNEQFF
>TRBV25-1|TRBJ1-4
CASSDLGPNEKLFF
>TRBV3-1/TRBV3-2|TRBJ1-1
CASSYRDRGTEAFF
>TRBV11-2|TRBJ1-1
CASSLERVNTEAFF
>TRBV19|TRBJ2-7
CASSIGSRSYEQYF
>TRBV30|TRBJ1-5
CAYTGQSNQPQHF
>TRBV7-2|TRBJ1-3
CASSFTQGSGNTIYF
>TRBV15|TRBJ2-2
CATSRGSLAGAGTGELFF
>TRBV7-2|TRBJ1-1
CASSPDRGRDTEAFF
>TRBV5-8|TRBJ1-2
CASSPDGTGGRGYTF
>TRBV3-1/TRBV3-2|TRBJ2-2
CASSPQGNTGELFF
>TRBV9|TRBJ2-5
CASSASGTEQETQYF
>TRBV3-1/TRBV3-2|TRBJ1-6
CASSPGAGRNSPLHF
>TRBV24-1|TRBJ2-1
CATAGSYNEQFF
>TRBV19|TRBJ1-2
CASSPRLSEGYTF
>TRBV29-1|TRBJ2-7
CSVGGDRGLSYEQYF
>TRBV30|TRBJ2-3
CAGEGTSGIGSADTQYF
>TRBV30|TRBJ1-1
CAWNRGAGTEAFF
>TRBV28|TRBJ1-2
CASSPRGQGPYGYTF
>TRBV24-1|TRBJ2-1
CATSDSEGLADYNEQFF
>TRBV28|TRBJ1-5
CAIPGARGTQHF
>TRBV4-1|TRBJ2-7
CASSLRLAGGLYEQYF
>TRBV4-2|TRBJ1-4
CASSQASPVKLFF
>TRBV7-2|TRBJ2-2
CASSLVVGLAGGLAGELFF
>TRBV10-3|TRBJ2-5
CAIGGQGGETQYF